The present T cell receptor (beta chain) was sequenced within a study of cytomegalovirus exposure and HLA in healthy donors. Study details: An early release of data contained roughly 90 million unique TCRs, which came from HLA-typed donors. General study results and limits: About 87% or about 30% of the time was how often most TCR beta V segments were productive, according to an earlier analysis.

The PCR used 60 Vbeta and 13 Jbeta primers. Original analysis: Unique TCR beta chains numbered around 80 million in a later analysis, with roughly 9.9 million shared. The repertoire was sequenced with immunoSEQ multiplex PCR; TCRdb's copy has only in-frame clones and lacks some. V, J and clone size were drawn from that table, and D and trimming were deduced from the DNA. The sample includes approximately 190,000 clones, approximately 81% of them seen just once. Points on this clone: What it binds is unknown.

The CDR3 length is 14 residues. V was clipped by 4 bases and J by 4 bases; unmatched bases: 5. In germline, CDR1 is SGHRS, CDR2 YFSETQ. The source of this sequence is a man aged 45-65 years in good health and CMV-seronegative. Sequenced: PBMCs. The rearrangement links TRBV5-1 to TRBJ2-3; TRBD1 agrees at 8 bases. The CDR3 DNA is TGCGCCAGCAGCATTGGACAGGGTGCAGATACGCAGTATTTT. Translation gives CASSIGQGADTQYF.